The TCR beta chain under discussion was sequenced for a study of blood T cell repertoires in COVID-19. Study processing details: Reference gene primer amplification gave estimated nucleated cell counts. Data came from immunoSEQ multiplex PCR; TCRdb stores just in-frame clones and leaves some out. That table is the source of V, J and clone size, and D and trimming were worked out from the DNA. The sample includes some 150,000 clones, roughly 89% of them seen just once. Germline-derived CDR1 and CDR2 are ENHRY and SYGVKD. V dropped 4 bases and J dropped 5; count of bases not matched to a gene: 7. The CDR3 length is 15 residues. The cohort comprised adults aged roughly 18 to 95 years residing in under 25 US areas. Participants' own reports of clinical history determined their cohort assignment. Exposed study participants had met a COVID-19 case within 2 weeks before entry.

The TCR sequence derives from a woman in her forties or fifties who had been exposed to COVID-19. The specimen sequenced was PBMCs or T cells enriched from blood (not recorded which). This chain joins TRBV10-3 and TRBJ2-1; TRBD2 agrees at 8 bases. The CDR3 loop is CAISVPGGLDNEQFF. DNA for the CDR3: TGTGCCATCAGTGTCCCGGGGGGGTTGGACAATGAGCAGTTCTTC.